The 7 T cell receptor beta chains reported below all come from one sample, sequenced in a study of blood T cell repertoires in COVID-19. TCRdb's table, derived via immunoSEQ multiplex PCR, lists solely in-frame clones and lacks some. The sample carries 100,000 to 150,000 clones, 80% to 90% recorded once. Sequencing was performed on peripheral blood. The receptors here all came from a man aged 45 to 65 with active or convalescent COVID-19.

This clone has just a few counts. This chain links TRBV19 with TRBJ1-5, with TRBD1 as a possible D gene (6 bases). The CDR3 sequence is 15 residues long. V was pared by 2 bases and J by 0 bases, with 8 bases between. The V gene's germline CDR1 is LNHDA and CDR2 SQIVND (reference sequence). CDR3 region: CASSIQGLSNQPQHF. The CDR3 region has the DNA TGTGCCAGTAGTATACAGGGGCTTAGCAATCAGCCCCAGCATTTT.

The chain employs TRBV6-2 or TRBV6-3 and TRBJ1-2, with TRBD1 matching 9 bases. V lost 4 bases to trimming and J lost 8 bases; unmatched junction nucleotides: 5. This CDR3 spans 13 amino acids. Germline CDR1 reads MNHEY; CDR2 reads SVGEGT. The CDR3 sequence is CASSSAGTGGYTF. CDR3 in DNA: TGTGCCAGCAGTTCCGCCGGGACAGGGGGCTACACCTTC.

As DNA, the CDR3 is TGTGCCACCAGCAGAGGAGTCCTGGGCGATCAGCCCCAGCATTTT. Translation: CATSRGVLGDQPQHF. The genes are TRBV15 and TRBJ1-5, with unresolved D. V lost 1 base and J 5 bases, leaving 12 bases between the germline ends. CDR1 LNHNV and CDR2 YYDKDF come from the germline V gene (reference sequence). This CDR3 is 15 amino acids long.

The rearrangement links TRBV6-5 to TRBJ2-7; 7 bases map to TRBD1. Germline V gene sequence: CDR1 MNHEY, CDR2 SVGAGI. The CDR3 consists of 16 residues. Trimming cost V 2 bases and J 4 bases; bases outside gene matches: 11. The CDR3 protein is CASSYTGTDGGYEQYF. The CDR3 region has the DNA TGTGCCAGCAGTTACACCGGGACAGACGGCGGATACGAGCAGTACTTC.

V is TRBV6-5 and J is TRBJ1-3, with D uncertain. Germline assignment: CDR1 MNHEY and CDR2 SVGAGI. V was trimmed by 6 bases and J by 0 bases, leaving 12 bases between them. The CDR3 is 15 amino acids. CDR3 nucleotide sequence: TGTGCCAGCAGCCGTGACTCTTTCTCTGGAAACACCATATATTTT. Its protein is CASSRDSFSGNTIYF.

V gene TRBV29-1 combines with J gene TRBJ2-7, with TRBD1 as a possible D gene (6 bases). This CDR3 has 13 amino acids. Trimming took off 6 bases at V and 6 bases at J, with 18 bases between the two ends. Germline CDR1 is SQVTM and CDR2 is ANQGSEA. The CDR3 sequence: CSVEPTGSSEQYF. DNA for the CDR3: TGCAGCGTGGAGCCGACAGGCAGCAGCGAGCAGTACTTC.

The chain uses TRBV19 and TRBJ2-1; TRBD2 is a possible D gene (5 bases). Deletions cut 3 bases from V and 7 bases from J, with 22 bases between. CDR3 size: 17 residues. Germline V CDR1 and CDR2: LNHDA, SQIVND (reference sequence). CDR3 coding DNA: TGTGCCAGTAGTATGTCCGAGGGCCTACCCCTGAGGAATGAGCAGTTCTTC. This gives the protein CASSMSEGLPLRNEQFF.